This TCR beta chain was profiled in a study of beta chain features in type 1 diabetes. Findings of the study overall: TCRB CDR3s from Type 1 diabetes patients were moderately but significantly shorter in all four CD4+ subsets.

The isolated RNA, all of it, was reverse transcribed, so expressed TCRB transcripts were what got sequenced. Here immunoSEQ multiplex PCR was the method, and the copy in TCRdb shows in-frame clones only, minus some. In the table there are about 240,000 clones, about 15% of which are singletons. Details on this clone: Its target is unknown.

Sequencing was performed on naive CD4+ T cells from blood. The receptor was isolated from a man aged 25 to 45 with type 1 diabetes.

Here the CDR3 reads CASSESGTGDYNEQFF. The CDR3 DNA sequence: TGTGCCAGCAGTGAATCGGGGACAGGCGATTACAATGAGCAGTTCTTC. The V call is TRBV25-1, the J call TRBJ2-1, with 8 bases that match TRBD1. J gave up 4 bases and V 1 base, and 6 bases lay outside the gene matches. The germline gives CDR1 MGHDK, CDR2 SYGVNS. The CDR3 is 16 amino acids.